This T cell receptor beta chain was recorded in a study of shared clonotypes between healthy human individuals. Study overall: Serving as donors were a couple of women and a few men, whose ages spanned 18 to 49.

Profiled with immunoSEQ multiplex PCR; TCRdb holds only in-frame clones, not every one. The repertoire holds over 400,000 clones, with over 70% as singletons. All donors were healthy HIV-negative adults lacking recent acute infections or vaccinations. General study findings and limits: The represented genetic and exposure-history diversity was limited by the small number of donors. Only blood was sampled, and tissue TCR repertoires likely differ from blood ones.

CDR1 ENHRY and CDR2 SYGVKD come from the germline V gene. CDR3 size: 13 residues. To note about this clone: The antigen is not known. This probably arose from a read error, given a far larger clone one base away.

This chain connects TRBV10-3 to TRBJ1-2, with 8 bases lining up with TRBD1. The sample consisted of PBMCs. The TCR originated in a woman aged 40 to 50 in good health. Some clones in this sample may be carry-over from other donors' samples. As DNA, the CDR3 is TGTGCCATCAGTGACTCCCGGGGCAGGGGGCGCATCTTC. Translated: CAISDSRGRGRIF.